The subject of this entry is one TCR beta chain. Unmatched junction bases numbered 7, after V lost 4 bases and J lost 8 bases. From germline, CDR1 is WNHNN and CDR2 SYGVQD (reference sequence). CDR3 length equals 15 residues. This sample was taken from a study of blood T cell repertoires in COVID-19. The repertoire was sequenced with immunoSEQ multiplex PCR; TCRdb's copy has only in-frame clones and lacks some. Among fewer than 70,000 clones listed, roughly nine tenths were seen once. Sample: peripheral blood. The source of this sequence is a woman in her seventies with active COVID-19. This rearrangement joins TRBV10-1 to TRBJ2-3, with 12 bases matching TRBD2. The CDR3 DNA sequence: TGCGCCAGCAGTGTTTTGACTAGCGGGAGAGCTACGCAGTATTTT. Protein: CASSVLTSGRATQYF.